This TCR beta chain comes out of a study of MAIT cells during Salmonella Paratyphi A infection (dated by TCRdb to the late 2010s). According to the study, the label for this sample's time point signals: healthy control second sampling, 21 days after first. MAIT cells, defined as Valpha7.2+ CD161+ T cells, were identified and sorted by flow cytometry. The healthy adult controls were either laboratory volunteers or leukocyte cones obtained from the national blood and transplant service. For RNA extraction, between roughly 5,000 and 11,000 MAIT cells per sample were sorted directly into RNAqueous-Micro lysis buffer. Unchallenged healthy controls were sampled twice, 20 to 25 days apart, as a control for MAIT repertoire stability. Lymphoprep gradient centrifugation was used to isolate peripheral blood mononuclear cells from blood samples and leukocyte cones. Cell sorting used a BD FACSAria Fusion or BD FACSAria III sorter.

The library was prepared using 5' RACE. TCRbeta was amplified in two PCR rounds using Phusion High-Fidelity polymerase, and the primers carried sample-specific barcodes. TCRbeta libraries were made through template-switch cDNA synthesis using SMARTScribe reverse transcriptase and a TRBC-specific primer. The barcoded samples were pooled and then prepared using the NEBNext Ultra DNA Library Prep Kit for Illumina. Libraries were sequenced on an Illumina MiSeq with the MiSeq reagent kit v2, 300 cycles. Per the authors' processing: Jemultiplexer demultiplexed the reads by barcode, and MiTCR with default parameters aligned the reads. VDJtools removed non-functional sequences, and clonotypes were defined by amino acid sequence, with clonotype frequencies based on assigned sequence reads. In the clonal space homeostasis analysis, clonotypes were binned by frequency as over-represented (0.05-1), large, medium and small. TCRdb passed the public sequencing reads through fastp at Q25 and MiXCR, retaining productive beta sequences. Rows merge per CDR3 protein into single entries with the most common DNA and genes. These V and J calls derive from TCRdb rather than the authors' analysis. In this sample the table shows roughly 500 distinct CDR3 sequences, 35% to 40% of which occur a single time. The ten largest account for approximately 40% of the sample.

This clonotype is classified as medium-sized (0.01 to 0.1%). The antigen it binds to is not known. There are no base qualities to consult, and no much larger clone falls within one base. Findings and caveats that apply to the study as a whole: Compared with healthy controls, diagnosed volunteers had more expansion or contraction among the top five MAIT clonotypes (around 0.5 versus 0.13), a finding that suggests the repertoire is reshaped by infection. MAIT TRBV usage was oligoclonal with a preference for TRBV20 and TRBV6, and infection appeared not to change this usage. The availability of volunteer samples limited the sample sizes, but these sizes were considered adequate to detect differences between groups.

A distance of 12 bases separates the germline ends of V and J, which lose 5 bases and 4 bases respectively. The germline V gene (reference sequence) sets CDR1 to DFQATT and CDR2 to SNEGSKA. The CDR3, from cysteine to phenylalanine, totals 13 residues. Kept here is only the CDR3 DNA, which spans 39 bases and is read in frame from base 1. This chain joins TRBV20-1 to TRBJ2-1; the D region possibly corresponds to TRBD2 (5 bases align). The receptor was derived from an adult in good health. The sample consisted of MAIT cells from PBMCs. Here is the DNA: TGCAGTGCTCCGGACCGGGATTACAATGAGCAGTTCTTC. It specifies CSAPDRDYNEQFF.